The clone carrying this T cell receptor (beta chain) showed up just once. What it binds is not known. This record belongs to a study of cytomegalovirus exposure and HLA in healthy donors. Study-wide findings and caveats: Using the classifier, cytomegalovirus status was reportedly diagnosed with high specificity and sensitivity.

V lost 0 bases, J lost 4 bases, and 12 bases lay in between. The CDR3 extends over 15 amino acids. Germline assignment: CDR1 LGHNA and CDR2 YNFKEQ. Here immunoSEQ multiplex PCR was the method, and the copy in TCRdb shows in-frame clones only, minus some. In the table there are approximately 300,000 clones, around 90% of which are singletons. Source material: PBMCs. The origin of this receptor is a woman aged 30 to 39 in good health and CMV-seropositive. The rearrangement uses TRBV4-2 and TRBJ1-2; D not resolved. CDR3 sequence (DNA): TGTGCCAGCAGCCAAGATCTAAAAACCGTCTATGGCTACACCTTC. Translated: CASSQDLKTVYGYTF.